Each of the 21 T cell receptor delta chains below was sequenced from the same sample in a study of gamma delta lymphoproliferative disorders and STAT genes. The receptor sequences were amplified from genomic DNA of peripheral blood mononuclear cells. TCRdb called clones anew from the multiplex PCR reads with CATT. Of about 1,500 delta-chain clones listed, 2.9% were seen once; the top ten hold over 14%. The specimen was blood. The receptors stem from a human donor in good health.

As for this clone: A far larger clone is just one base off, so this is likely a read error. The sample contains more than one DNA sequence encoding this CDR3. This chain joins TRDV2 and TRDJ1; D may be TRDD3 (6 bases). Per germline, CDR1 GEAIGNYY and CDR2 EKD. The length of the CDR3 is 17 residues. The CDR3 sequence: CACDSVGGASYTDKLIF. Here the CDR3 DNA reads TGTGCCTGTGACTCCGTCGGGGGAGCATCGTACACCGATAAACTCATTTTT.

In the case of this clone: The protein recorded in TCRdb matches a much larger clone and deviates from this DNA's translation at residue 7, suggesting a read error; the protein here is obtained by translating the DNA. The CDR3 region has the DNA TGTGCCTGTGACACCGTCGCCGTACTACAGTACACCGATAAACTCATCTTT. This codes for CACDTVAVLQYTDKLIF. This sequence joins TRDV2 and TRDJ1; D is undetermined. The CDR3 spans 17 residues. Deletions cut 0 bases from V and 0 bases from J, with 16 bases between. Germline values: CDR1 GEAIGNYY, CDR2 EKD.

About this clone: It differs at one base from a far larger clone, so likely a read error. Other DNA sequences in the same sample also yield this CDR3. The V gene is TRDV3, the J gene TRDJ1; TRDD3 aligns across 9 bases. Losses at the gene ends were 1 base for V and 4 bases for J; bases not matched to a gene: 16. There are 17 residues in the CDR3. The germline CDR1 and CDR2 sequences are TVYSNPD and GDNSRS (reference sequence). CDR3 nucleotide sequence: TGTGCCTTTAAGCTCGCACCGTACTGGGGGAGTGTCGATAAACTCATCTTT. Protein: CAFKLAPYWGSVDKLIF.

This clone has just a few counts. TCRdb's entry gives the protein of a much larger clone, which mismatches this DNA's translation at residue 3, likely from a read error; the protein reported here is translated from the DNA. This chain connects TRDV2 to TRDJ1, with 12 bases aligning to TRDD3. The CDR3 is made up of 20 amino acids. Germline CDR1 and CDR2: GEAIGNYY and EKD. The CDR3 DNA reads as TGTGCCCGTGACACCGTTAGGGGACTGGGGGATACAAGGGTCACCGATAAACTCATCTTT. Protein sequence: CARDTVRGLGDTRVTDKLIF.

With regard to this clone: TCRdb assigns this DNA the protein of a much larger clone, which departs from its translation at residues 7 and 10; this likely reflects a read error, and the protein shown comes from translating the DNA. The chain links TRDV2 to TRDJ1; a weak D match, TRDD3 (6 bases). The CDR3 length is 19 residues. Trimming took off 0 bases at V and 0 bases at J, with 22 bases between the two ends. The germline gives CDR1 GEAIGNYY, CDR2 EKD. The CDR3 loop is CACDTLLTGVTGYTDKLIF. As DNA, the CDR3 is TGTGCCTGTGACACCCTTCTTACGGGGGTTACTGGGTACACCGATAAACTCATCTTT.

In its sample, this clone is medium-sized. The V gene was left uncalled, and the J gene is TRDJ1. This CDR3 contains 11 residues. Here the CDR3 reads CASEYTDKLIF. The CDR3 nucleotides are TGTGCCTCCGAATACACCGATAAACTCATCTTT.

Comments on this clone: This likely came from a read error, as a far larger clone is one base away. Other DNA sequences in this sample translate to the same CDR3. The J gene is TRDJ1, the V gene TRDV1; D perhaps matches TRDD2 (6 bases). Germline values: CDR1 TSWWSYY, CDR2 QGS. Trimming shortened V by 0 bases and J by 4 bases, and 33 bases separated the two germline ends. The CDR3 length is 22 residues. Here the CDR3 reads CALGELEIPSVYSAWLDDKLIF. In DNA form, the CDR3 reads TGTGCTCTTGGGGAACTGGAAATCCCTTCCGTATATAGCGCATGGCTAGACGATAAACTCATCTTT.

On this clone itself: It differs at one base from a far larger clone, so likely a read error. Other DNA sequences from this sample encode an identical CDR3 as well. The rearrangement joins TRAV38-2/DV8 to TRDJ1; D is unresolved. Germline CDR1 TSESDYY, CDR2 QEAYKQQN. CDR3 length: 17 amino acids. This chain's CDR3 is CAYRSAEVGVLTDKLIF. CDR3 in DNA: TGTGCTTATAGGAGCGCGGAAGTCGGGGTCCTCACCGACAAACTCATCTTT.

This clone was found a few times. A read error likely explains why the TCRdb protein, taken from a much larger clone, differs from this DNA's translation at residue 13; the protein shown is translated from the DNA. The chain joins TRDV2 to TRDJ1; TRDD3 matches at 9 bases. The length of the CDR3 is 19 residues. The germline gives CDR1 GEAIGNYY, CDR2 EKD. V lost 0 bases, J lost 1 base, and 14 bases stayed unmatched. CDR3 in amino acids: CACDTLLQTGGRCTDKLIF. CDR3 in DNA: TGTGCCTGTGACACCCTCCTCCAAACTGGGGGAAGGTGCACCGATAAACTCATCTTT.

Relative to its sample, this clone is medium-sized (0.01 to 0.1%). Other DNA variants within this sample encode the same CDR3. The chain links TRDV1 to TRDJ1, with 11 nucleotides matching TRDD3. J gave up 0 bases and V 2 bases, and 23 bases lay outside the gene matches. This CDR3 contains 23 residues. The germline gives CDR1 TSWWSYY, CDR2 QGS. The CDR3 sequence is CALGEKILPTVWGIRPYTDKLIF. CDR3 DNA: TGTGCTCTTGGGGAAAAAATCCTTCCTACGGTGTGGGGGATACGACCCTACACCGATAAACTCATCTTT.

This clone was observed a few times. With a far larger clone one base away, a read error is the likely cause. The chain combines TRDV2 with TRDJ3; 10 nucleotides agree with TRDD3. This CDR3 has 23 amino acids. V was pared by 5 bases and J by 0 bases, with 21 bases of the junction left unmatched. CDR1 and CDR2 (germline): GEAIGNYY, EKD. This CDR3 reads CACGLVLGDPGRDSSWDTRQMFF. The CDR3 DNA reads as TGTGCCTGTGGCCTAGTACTGGGGGATCCGGGTCGGGATAGCTCCTGGGACACCCGACAGATGTTTTTC.

On this clone: Translating this DNA gives a protein that differs at residue 9 from the TCRdb one, which belongs to a much larger clone; a read error is likely, and the protein shown is this translation. The V gene lacks a call, and TRDJ3 is the J gene; the table names TRDD3, a call not compared with the DNA. This CDR3 has 16 residues. CDR3 sequence (DNA): TGTGCCGGGGAAGGAGTTAGCTCCCGGGACACCCGACAGATGTTTTTC. Amino acids: CAGEGVSSRDTRQMFF.

This clone is hyperexpanded (1% or more) by share. This sample includes further DNA sequences coding for the same CDR3. This sequence joins TRDV2 and TRDJ1; TRDD3 matches 8 bases. With V trimmed by 1 base and J by 3 bases, 9 bases remained unmatched. The CDR3 has 16 residues. Germline V lookup: CDR1 GEAIGNYY, CDR2 EKD. The CDR3 nucleotides read TGTGCCTGTGACACTGTAGGTACTGGGGGGTCCGATAAACTCATCTTT. Translating it yields CACDTVGTGGSDKLIF.

About this clone itself: This DNA's translation differs at residue 5 from TCRdb's protein, which comes from a much larger clone; a read error is likely, and the protein shown is translated from the DNA. The chain links TRDV2 to TRDJ1, with D unresolved. Trimming shortened V by 2 bases and J by 0 bases, and 18 bases separated the two germline ends. CDR1 GEAIGNYY and CDR2 EKD come from the germline V gene. The CDR3 is 17 amino acids. The CDR3 region has the DNA TGTGCCTGTGACATCGTCACCGTACTACAGTACACCGATAAACTCATCTTT. As protein: CACDIVTVLQYTDKLIF.

This clone was found a few times. The mismatch at residue 17 between this DNA's translation and the TCRdb protein of a much larger clone likely reflects a read error; the protein shown is translated from the DNA. The genes are TRDV2 and TRDJ1; D is perhaps TRDD3 (9 bases). The germline V gene encodes CDR1 GEAIGNYY and CDR2 EKD. This CDR3 region has 19 residues. The CDR3 loop reads CACDTLPTGDTGYTDKPIF. The CDR3 nucleotides read TGTGCCTGTGACACCCTTCCTACGGGGGATACTGGGTACACCGATAAACCCATCTTT.

As to this clone: TCRdb records a much larger clone's protein for this DNA, with a difference at residue 16 that likely arises from a read error; the protein given is the translation of the DNA. The chain couples TRDV1 to TRDJ1, with D possibly TRDD3 on 7 matching bases. In germline, CDR1 is TSWWSYY, CDR2 QGS. The CDR3 is 21 residues long. Trimming cost V 2 bases and J 4 bases, with 32 bases left between them. The CDR3 spells CALGEDPTRGMEEAYSDKLIF. In DNA, the CDR3 is TGTGCTCTTGGGGAAGATCCTACTAGGGGGATGGAGGAGGCGTACAGCGATAAACTCATCTTT.

In the case of this clone: This sequence is one base from a far larger clone and is likely a read error. The sample has other DNA sequences that encode this CDR3 too. The chain is built from TRDV1 and TRDJ1; 7 nucleotides line up with TRDD3. V dropped 3 bases and J dropped 0; count of bases not matched to a gene: 19. CDR3 length: 20 residues. Germline V lookup: CDR1 TSWWSYY, CDR2 QGS. The CDR3 loop is CALGELSVMGDPEYTDKLIF. The DNA of the CDR3 is TGTGCTCTTGGGGAGCTTTCCGTGATGGGGGACCCCGAGTACACCGATAAACTCATCTTT.

Regarding this clone: The protein held in TCRdb is that of a much larger clone and does not match this DNA's translation at residue 13, likely because of a read error; the protein shown is translated from the DNA. This sequence joins TRDV2 and TRDJ1; no clear D. The CDR3 has 17 residues. V was cut by 0 bases and J by 7 bases, with 23 bases left in between. The V gene's germline CDR1 is GEAIGNYY and CDR2 EKD. The CDR3 loop reads CACDTVSAGSNSGKLIF. The DNA for the CDR3 is TGTGCCTGTGACACCGTGAGCGCAGGATCCAATTCCGGTAAACTCATCTTT.

V gene TRDV2 combines with J gene TRDJ1; D is perhaps TRDD3 (6 bases). The V and J ends lost 3 bases and 5 bases respectively, with 18 bases between them. This CDR3 has 15 residues. Looked up from germline, CDR1 is GEAIGNYY and CDR2 is EKD. The DNA of the CDR3 is TGTGCCTGTGACGCCGTACTGGGATGCCCTGATAAACTCATCTTT. This gives the protein CACDAVLGCPDKLIF.

By proportion, this clone is medium-sized. Distinct nucleotide sequences in the sample also encode this CDR3. The chain links TRDV1 to TRDJ1; 8 bases line up with TRDD3. V shed 2 bases, J shed 0 bases, and the junction held 8 bases outside the gene matches. In germline, CDR1 is TSWWSYY, CDR2 QGS. This CDR3 is built from 17 residues. The CDR3 DNA sequence: TGTGCTCTTGGGGAAAAAGGGTGGGGGATGGACACCGATAAACTCATCTTT. Translating gives CALGEKGWGMDTDKLIF.

About this clone: Translating this DNA gives a protein that differs at residue 4 from the TCRdb one, which belongs to a much larger clone; a read error is likely, and the protein shown is this translation. This chain connects TRDV2 to TRDJ1; possible D gene TRDD2, 6 bases. Germline assignment: CDR1 GEAIGNYY and CDR2 EKD. The length of the CDR3 is 22 residues. V was pared by 7 bases and J by 3 bases, with 41 bases between. The CDR3 protein is CACSQNFLLVHTLTGYADKLIF. The CDR3 DNA follows: TGTGCCTGCTCTCAGAACTTCCTCTTGGTTCACACCCTTACCGGGTACGCCGATAAACTCATCTTT.